The rows below give T cell receptor beta chains drawn from one sample of a study of cytotoxic CD8 clonotypes in ibrutinib-treated CLL. Sequenced by immunoSEQ multiplex PCR; TCRdb stores in-frame clones only, minus some. The table shows about 300,000 clones, with under 70% occurring only once. The sequencing here drew on PBMCs, taken after 36 months of ibrutinib treatment. These receptors were taken from a human donor with chronic lymphocytic leukemia. The CDR3 runs from the conserved cysteine through the conserved F or W. The order of the fields is V gene, D gene, J gene, clone size, CDR3 protein, CDR3 DNA. D genes are given only for firm matches. The size of a clone is reported for some rows only, either as once, few or many, or as a class for expanded clones.

v_gene: TRBV9
d_gene: -
j_gene: TRBJ2-1
abundance: -
CDR3aa: CASSEHGSVDEQFF
CDR3nt: TGTGCCAGCAGCGAGCACGGGTCAGTTGATGAGCAGTTCTTC

v_gene: TRBV29-1
d_gene: -
j_gene: TRBJ2-7
abundance: -
CDR3aa: CSVEVRESSYEQYF
CDR3nt: TGCAGCGTTGAAGTACGGGAGAGCTCCTACGAGCAGTACTTC

v_gene: TRBV9
d_gene: -
j_gene: TRBJ2-3
abundance: -
CDR3aa: CASSVVPGYSTDTQYF
CDR3nt: TGTGCCAGCAGCGTAGTGCCGGGCTATAGCACAGATACGCAGTATTTT

v_gene: TRBV7-9
d_gene: TRBD1
j_gene: TRBJ1-5
abundance: -
CDR3aa: CASSLARTGEKQPQHF
CDR3nt: TGTGCCAGCAGCTTAGCGAGGACAGGGGAGAAACAGCCCCAGCATTTT

v_gene: TRBV28
d_gene: -
j_gene: TRBJ1-1
abundance: -
CDR3aa: CASSLLAGLNTEAFF
CDR3nt: TGTGCCAGCAGTTTATTAGCAGGCCTGAACACTGAAGCTTTCTTT

v_gene: TRBV4-3
d_gene: TRBD2
j_gene: TRBJ2-1
abundance: -
CDR3aa: CASSQDYGWASGTTGEQFF
CDR3nt: TGCGCCAGCAGCCAAGATTATGGTTGGGCTAGCGGGACTACGGGTGAGCAGTTCTTC

v_gene: TRBV10-3
d_gene: -
j_gene: TRBJ1-3
abundance: -
CDR3aa: CAISSKPPGNTIYF
CDR3nt: TGTGCCATCAGTTCAAAGCCCCCTGGAAACACCATATATTTT

v_gene: TRBV11-2
d_gene: -
j_gene: TRBJ2-3
abundance: few
CDR3aa: CASSLASYTDTQYF
CDR3nt: TGTGCCAGCAGCTTAGCCAGCTACACAGATACGCAGTATTTT

v_gene: TRBV20-1
d_gene: -
j_gene: TRBJ1-2
abundance: few
CDR3aa: CSADTFYGYTF
CDR3nt: TGCAGTGCCGACACTTTCTATGGCTACACCTTC

v_gene: TRBV4-1
d_gene: -
j_gene: TRBJ2-7
abundance: few
CDR3aa: CASSFNREGYEQYF
CDR3nt: TGCGCCAGCAGCTTTAACAGGGAAGGCTACGAGCAGTACTTC

v_gene: TRBV6-5
d_gene: -
j_gene: TRBJ1-5
abundance: -
CDR3aa: CASRDSNQPQHF
CDR3nt: TGTGCCAGCAGGGATAGCAATCAGCCCCAGCATTTT

v_gene: TRBV5-1
d_gene: TRBD1
j_gene: TRBJ2-7
abundance: -
CDR3aa: CASSFQTGQRGYEQYF
CDR3nt: TGCGCCAGCAGCTTCCAGACAGGGCAAAGAGGCTACGAGCAGTACTTC

v_gene: TRBV7-6
d_gene: -
j_gene: TRBJ2-7
abundance: -
CDR3aa: CASSPGPRLVQKGYEQYF
CDR3nt: TGTGCCAGCAGCCCGGGCCCCCGACTAGTCCAGAAAGGATACGAGCAGTACTTC

v_gene: TRBV7-9
d_gene: -
j_gene: TRBJ1-2
abundance: -
CDR3aa: CASSPVAGQYGYTF
CDR3nt: TGTGCCAGCAGCCCCGTTGCAGGGCAGTATGGCTACACCTTC

v_gene: TRBV10-3
d_gene: -
j_gene: TRBJ1-4
abundance: -
CDR3aa: CAISESEPSDGGEKLFF
CDR3nt: TGTGCCATCAGTGAGTCCGAGCCCTCTGACGGGGGGGAAAAACTGTTTTTT

v_gene: TRBV18
d_gene: TRBD1
j_gene: TRBJ2-1
abundance: -
CDR3aa: CASSSTQGGSYNEQFF
CDR3nt: TGTGCCAGCTCGTCAACACAGGGGGGCTCCTACAATGAGCAGTTCTTC

v_gene: TRBV6-5
d_gene: -
j_gene: TRBJ2-3
abundance: -
CDR3aa: CASSPEGHYTDTQYF
CDR3nt: TGTGCCAGCAGCCCCGAGGGTCACTACACAGATACGCAGTATTTT

v_gene: TRBV9
d_gene: -
j_gene: TRBJ2-2
abundance: -
CDR3aa: CASSVYGELFF
CDR3nt: TGTGCCAGCAGCGTATACGGGGAGCTGTTTTTT

v_gene: TRBV19
d_gene: TRBD2
j_gene: TRBJ2-3
abundance: -
CDR3aa: CASSILASGGDTQYF
CDR3nt: TGTGCCAGTAGTATTCTTGCTAGCGGGGGAGATACGCAGTATTTT

v_gene: TRBV2
d_gene: -
j_gene: TRBJ2-5
abundance: -
CDR3aa: CASRNTVQETQYF
CDR3nt: TGTGCCAGCAGAAATACAGTACAAGAGACCCAGTACTTC

v_gene: TRBV5-1
d_gene: TRBD1
j_gene: TRBJ2-7
abundance: -
CDR3aa: CASSRNPSGQGAYEQYF
CDR3nt: TGCGCCAGCAGCAGAAATCCCTCGGGACAGGGGGCCTACGAGCAGTACTTC

v_gene: TRBV7-3
d_gene: -
j_gene: TRBJ2-3
abundance: -
CDR3aa: CASSPGGGSGDTQYF
CDR3nt: TGTGCCAGCAGCCCAGGGGGCGGGAGCGGAGATACGCAGTATTTT

v_gene: TRBV4-2
d_gene: TRBD2
j_gene: TRBJ2-1
abundance: -
CDR3aa: CASSHPTSGGANEQFF
CDR3nt: TGTGCCAGCAGCCACCCGACTAGCGGGGGGGCTAATGAGCAGTTCTTC

v_gene: TRBV6-5
d_gene: -
j_gene: TRBJ1-5
abundance: -
CDR3aa: CASSPQPSVQPQHF
CDR3nt: TGTGCCAGCAGTCCCCAACCCTCCGTCCAGCCCCAGCATTTT

v_gene: TRBV9
d_gene: -
j_gene: TRBJ2-1
abundance: -
CDR3aa: CASSVWGSEGNEQFF
CDR3nt: TGTGCCAGCAGCGTCTGGGGGAGTGAGGGCAATGAGCAGTTCTTC

v_gene: TRBV4-1
d_gene: -
j_gene: TRBJ1-4
abundance: few
CDR3aa: CASSQDVDFSVFF
CDR3nt: TGCGCCAGCAGCCAAGATGTGGACTTTTCGGTGTTTTTT

v_gene: TRBV27
d_gene: TRBD2
j_gene: TRBJ2-7
abundance: few
CDR3aa: CASSPPGLAGVGYEQYF
CDR3nt: TGTGCCAGCAGTCCCCCGGGACTAGCGGGAGTGGGCTACGAGCAGTACTTC

v_gene: TRBV4-1
d_gene: -
j_gene: TRBJ2-7
abundance: once
CDR3aa: CASSHYSTGTPPYEQYF
CDR3nt: TGCGCCAGCAGCCATTACTCTACCGGGACACCCCCCTACGAGCAGTACTTC

v_gene: TRBV9
d_gene: -
j_gene: TRBJ2-2
abundance: -
CDR3aa: CASKGTPGELFF
CDR3nt: TGTGCCAGCAAGGGTACACCCGGGGAGCTGTTTTTT

v_gene: TRBV20-1
d_gene: -
j_gene: TRBJ2-2
abundance: -
CDR3aa: CSASLYGELFF
CDR3nt: TGCAGTGCTAGTCTTTACGGGGAGCTGTTTTTT

v_gene: TRBV7-2
d_gene: -
j_gene: TRBJ2-5
abundance: -
CDR3aa: CASSFWAGLQETQYF
CDR3nt: TGTGCCAGCAGCTTTTGGGCAGGGCTACAAGAGACCCAGTACTTC

v_gene: TRBV19
d_gene: -
j_gene: TRBJ2-1
abundance: -
CDR3aa: CASSGGFHEQFF
CDR3nt: TGTGCCAGTAGTGGGGGTTTCCATGAGCAGTTCTTC

v_gene: TRBV5-4
d_gene: -
j_gene: TRBJ1-4
abundance: few
CDR3aa: CASSTDPVGEKLFF
CDR3nt: TGTGCCAGCAGCACCGACCCAGTCGGAGAAAAACTGTTTTTT

v_gene: TRBV7-8
d_gene: -
j_gene: TRBJ2-3
abundance: -
CDR3aa: CASSLVFGGRSDTQYF
CDR3nt: TGTGCCAGCAGCTTAGTATTCGGGGGAAGGTCAGATACGCAGTATTTT

v_gene: TRBV27
d_gene: -
j_gene: TRBJ2-5
abundance: -
CDR3aa: CASSSPAETQYF
CDR3nt: TGTGCCAGCAGCAGCCCCGCCGAGACCCAGTACTTC

v_gene: TRBV7-6
d_gene: TRBD2
j_gene: TRBJ2-5
abundance: -
CDR3aa: CASSPFTGGETQYF
CDR3nt: TGTGCCAGCAGCCCTTTTACCGGGGGGGAGACCCAGTACTTC

v_gene: TRBV29-1
d_gene: TRBD1
j_gene: TRBJ2-1
abundance: once
CDR3aa: CSAGTGVGEQFF
CDR3nt: TGCAGCGCTGGAACAGGGGTTGGCGAGCAGTTCTTC

v_gene: TRBV7-9
d_gene: TRBD2
j_gene: TRBJ2-1
abundance: -
CDR3aa: CASSGGTSVYEQFF
CDR3nt: TGTGCCAGCAGCGGGGGGACTAGCGTCTATGAGCAGTTCTTC

v_gene: TRBV5-6
d_gene: TRBD1
j_gene: TRBJ1-2
abundance: few
CDR3aa: CASSPGQGIGYGYTF
CDR3nt: TGTGCCAGCAGCCCAGGACAGGGGATAGGCTATGGCTACACCTTC

v_gene: TRBV5-1
d_gene: TRBD2
j_gene: TRBJ2-2
abundance: -
CDR3aa: CASSSGLADTGELFF
CDR3nt: TGCGCCAGCAGCTCCGGACTAGCGGACACCGGGGAGCTGTTTTTT

v_gene: TRBV12-5
d_gene: -
j_gene: TRBJ2-2
abundance: -
CDR3aa: CASGLVWASNTGELFF
CDR3nt: TGTGCTAGTGGTTTGGTATGGGCCTCGAACACCGGGGAGCTGTTTTTT

v_gene: TRBV9
d_gene: -
j_gene: TRBJ1-2
abundance: few
CDR3aa: CASSVQGTDRHYTF
CDR3nt: TGTGCCAGCAGCGTACAAGGGACGGATCGTCACTACACCTTC

v_gene: TRBV4-3
d_gene: -
j_gene: TRBJ2-3
abundance: -
CDR3aa: CASSLDGSSTDTQYF
CDR3nt: TGCGCCAGCAGCCTAGACGGGAGTTCCACAGATACGCAGTATTTT

v_gene: TRBV11-2
d_gene: -
j_gene: TRBJ2-2
abundance: few
CDR3aa: CASSIGTHGELFF
CDR3nt: TGTGCCAGCAGCATCGGGACGCACGGGGAGCTGTTTTTT

v_gene: TRBV4-1
d_gene: -
j_gene: TRBJ1-1
abundance: -
CDR3aa: CASSQEGLGPGMNTEAFF
CDR3nt: TGCGCCAGCAGCCAAGAGGGCTTAGGTCCCGGCATGAACACTGAAGCTTTCTTT

v_gene: TRBV14
d_gene: -
j_gene: TRBJ1-6
abundance: once
CDR3aa: CASSQGGGVTDSPLHF
CDR3nt: TGTGCCAGCAGCCAAGGGGGGGGAGTGACCGATTCACCCCTCCACTTT

v_gene: TRBV10-2
d_gene: -
j_gene: TRBJ2-5
abundance: -
CDR3aa: CASSEGGPTQYF
CDR3nt: TGCGCCAGCAGTGAGGGTGGTCCGACCCAGTACTTC

v_gene: TRBV5-1
d_gene: TRBD1
j_gene: TRBJ2-2
abundance: -
CDR3aa: CASIRDRGPGELFF
CDR3nt: TGCGCCAGCATCCGGGACAGGGGGCCCGGGGAGCTGTTTTTT

v_gene: TRBV7-2
d_gene: TRBD2
j_gene: TRBJ2-7
abundance: few
CDR3aa: CASSPQTSGRHEQYF
CDR3nt: TGTGCCAGCAGCCCACAGACTAGCGGGAGACACGAGCAGTACTTC

v_gene: TRBV28
d_gene: TRBD2
j_gene: TRBJ2-1
abundance: -
CDR3aa: CASRFGRGEPGLAGAPYNEQFF
CDR3nt: TGTGCCAGCAGGTTCGGCAGGGGGGAACCGGGACTAGCGGGAGCCCCGTACAATGAGCAGTTCTTC

v_gene: TRBV4-3
d_gene: -
j_gene: TRBJ1-2
abundance: few
CDR3aa: CASSQGPENYGYTF
CDR3nt: TGCGCCAGCAGCCAAGGTCCCGAAAACTATGGCTACACCTTC

v_gene: TRBV4-3
d_gene: -
j_gene: TRBJ2-3
abundance: -
CDR3aa: CASSQAWTADRKVRTDTQYF
CDR3nt: TGCGCCAGCAGCCAAGCGTGGACAGCCGACCGTAAAGTGCGCACAGATACGCAGTATTTT

v_gene: TRBV5-4
d_gene: TRBD2
j_gene: TRBJ2-7
abundance: -
CDR3aa: CASSPAGLAGYEQYF
CDR3nt: TGTGCCAGCAGCCCGGCCGGACTAGCGGGCTACGAGCAGTACTTC

v_gene: TRBV2
d_gene: TRBD2
j_gene: TRBJ2-2
abundance: few
CDR3aa: CASSAREGAGVRTGELFF
CDR3nt: TGTGCCAGCAGTGCCAGGGAGGGAGCGGGAGTGAGGACCGGGGAGCTGTTTTTT